This T cell receptor beta chain was sequenced in a study of blood T cell repertoires in COVID-19. Seattle patient enrollment occurred during active infection, with longitudinal follow-up thereafter. Authors' processing steps: Amplification from reference gene primers served as the basis for estimated nucleated cell counts. TCRdb's table, derived via immunoSEQ multiplex PCR, lists solely in-frame clones and lacks some. That table gives V, J and clone size, and the DNA gave D and trimming. This sample has approximately 290,000 clones; about nine tenths occur once, and the top ten carry 11%. The CDR3 is 13 residues long.

This TCR derives from a woman aged 25 to 39 with COVID-19, enrolled during active disease. Sequenced: peripheral blood. The chain is built from TRBV21-1 and TRBJ2-7; the table's D gene call, TRBD2, was not cross checked with the DNA. TRBV21-1 represents a pseudogene. The chain's CDR3 is CASIEGRAHEQYF. The CDR3 region has the DNA TGTGCCAGCATCGAAGGGAGGGCCCACGAGCAGTACTTC.